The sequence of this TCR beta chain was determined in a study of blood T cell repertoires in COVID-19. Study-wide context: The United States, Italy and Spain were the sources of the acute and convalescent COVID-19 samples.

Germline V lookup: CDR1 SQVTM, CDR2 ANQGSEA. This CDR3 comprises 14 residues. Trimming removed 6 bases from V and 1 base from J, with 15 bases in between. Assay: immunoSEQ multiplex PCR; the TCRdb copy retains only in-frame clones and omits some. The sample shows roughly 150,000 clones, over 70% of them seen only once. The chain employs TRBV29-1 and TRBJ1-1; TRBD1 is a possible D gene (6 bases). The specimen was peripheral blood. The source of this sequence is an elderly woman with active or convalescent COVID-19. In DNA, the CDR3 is TGCAGCGTAGTAATTGGGACATGGAACACTGAAGCTTTCTTT. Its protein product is CSVVIGTWNTEAFF.